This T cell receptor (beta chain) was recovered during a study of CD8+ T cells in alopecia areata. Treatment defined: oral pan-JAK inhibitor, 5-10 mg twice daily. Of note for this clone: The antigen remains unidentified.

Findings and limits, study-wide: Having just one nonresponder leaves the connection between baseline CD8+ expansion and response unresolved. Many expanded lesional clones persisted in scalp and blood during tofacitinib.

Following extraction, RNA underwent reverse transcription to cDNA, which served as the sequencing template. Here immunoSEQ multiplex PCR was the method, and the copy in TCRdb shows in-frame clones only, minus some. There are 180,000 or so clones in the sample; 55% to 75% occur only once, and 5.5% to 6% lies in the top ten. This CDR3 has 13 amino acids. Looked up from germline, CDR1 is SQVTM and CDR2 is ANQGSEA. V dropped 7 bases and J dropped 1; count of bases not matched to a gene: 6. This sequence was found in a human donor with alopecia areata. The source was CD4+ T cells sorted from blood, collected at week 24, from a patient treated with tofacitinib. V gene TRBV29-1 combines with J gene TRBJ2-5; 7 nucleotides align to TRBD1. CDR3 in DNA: TGCAGCGCAAAGGGACAGTTCCAAGAGACCCAGTACTTC. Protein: CSAKGQFQETQYF.